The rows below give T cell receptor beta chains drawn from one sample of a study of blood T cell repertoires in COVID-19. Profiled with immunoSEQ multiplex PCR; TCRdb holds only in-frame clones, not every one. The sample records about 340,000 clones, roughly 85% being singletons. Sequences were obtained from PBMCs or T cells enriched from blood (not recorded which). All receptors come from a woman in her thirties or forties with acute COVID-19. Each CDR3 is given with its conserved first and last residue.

cdr3_aa: CASRYREYNEQFF; cdr3_length: 13; v_call: TRBV6-5; j_call: TRBJ2-1
cdr3_aa: CASSPDRDPGYTF; cdr3_length: 13; v_call: TRBV7-2; j_call: TRBJ1-2
cdr3_aa: CASSSQGSSYGYTF; cdr3_length: 14; v_call: TRBV7-6; j_call: TRBJ1-2
cdr3_aa: CAISEPLLSGTIYGYTF; cdr3_length: 17; v_call: TRBV10-3; j_call: TRBJ1-2
cdr3_aa: CASSPGTSSLGGEQFF; cdr3_length: 16; v_call: TRBV18; j_call: TRBJ2-1
cdr3_aa: CASSLSPGGQGPIGTSGSGDEQFF; cdr3_length: 24; v_call: TRBV28; j_call: TRBJ2-1
cdr3_aa: CASSQDRKLSTTNTGELFF; cdr3_length: 19; v_call: TRBV4-3; j_call: TRBJ2-2
cdr3_aa: CASSVTGAGGNQPQHF; cdr3_length: 16; v_call: TRBV19; j_call: TRBJ1-5
cdr3_aa: CSGGQGAGTEAFF; cdr3_length: 13; v_call: TRBV29-1; j_call: TRBJ1-1
cdr3_aa: CSVSGQNTGELFF; cdr3_length: 13; v_call: TRBV29-1; j_call: TRBJ2-2
cdr3_aa: CASSLGGYGSPNTGELFF; cdr3_length: 18; v_call: TRBV11-3; j_call: TRBJ2-2
cdr3_aa: CASSYPLGGKETQYF; cdr3_length: 15; v_call: TRBV6-2/TRBV6-3; j_call: TRBJ2-5
cdr3_aa: CASSQVSGDPQETQYF; cdr3_length: 16; v_call: TRBV4-1; j_call: TRBJ2-5
cdr3_aa: CASILGLAGGNEQFF; cdr3_length: 15; v_call: TRBV2; j_call: TRBJ2-1
cdr3_aa: CASSVGGEQFF; cdr3_length: 11; v_call: TRBV11-2; j_call: TRBJ2-1
cdr3_aa: CASSSPVGSGSTDTQYF; cdr3_length: 17; v_call: TRBV28; j_call: TRBJ2-3
cdr3_aa: CASSFKVAGVGETQYF; cdr3_length: 16; v_call: TRBV28; j_call: TRBJ2-5